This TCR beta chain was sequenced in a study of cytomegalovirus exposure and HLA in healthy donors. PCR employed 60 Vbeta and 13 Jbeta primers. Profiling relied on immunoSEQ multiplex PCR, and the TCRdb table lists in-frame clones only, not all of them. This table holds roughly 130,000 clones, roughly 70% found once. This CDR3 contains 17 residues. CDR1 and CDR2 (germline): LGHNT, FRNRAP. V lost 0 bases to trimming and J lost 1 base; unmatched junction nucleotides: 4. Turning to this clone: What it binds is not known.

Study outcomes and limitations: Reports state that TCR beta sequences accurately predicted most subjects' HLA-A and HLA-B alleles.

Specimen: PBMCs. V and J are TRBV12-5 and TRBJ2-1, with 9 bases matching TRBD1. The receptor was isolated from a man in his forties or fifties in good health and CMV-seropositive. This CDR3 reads CASGLVLGTGSYNEQFF. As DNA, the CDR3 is TGTGCTAGTGGTTTGGTACTTGGGACAGGGTCCTACAATGAGCAGTTCTTC.